This T cell receptor beta chain was retrieved from a study of vaccination and CD4 T cells after COVID-19. Sequencing of cultured CD4+ T cell DNA used the Oncomine TCR Beta short-read assay. TCRdb re-analysed the PCR reads in MiXCR, keeping a single row per CDR3 protein. The sample has about 16,000 distinct CDR3 sequences, about half seen once. To note about this clonotype: The target antigen is unknown.

Time point of the sample: late sampling 161 to 241 days after vaccination in a few convalescent patients. Treatment indicated: roughly nine-day PBMC culture with coronavirus spike peptide pools or control peptides (ViraFEST assay). The V end was cut by 0 bases, the J end by 5 bases, with 14 bases between. The CDR3 is 15 residues long. From germline, CDR1 is DFQATT and CDR2 SNEGSKA (reference sequence). The rearrangement joins TRBV20-1 to TRBJ1-5; no clear D gene. The sample was CD4+ T cells from blood, cultured in vitro, taken about 7 months after SARS-CoV-2 vaccination. This clonotype originated in a human donor who had recovered from COVID-19. CDR3 DNA: TGCAGTGCTAGAGATAGTAAGAGTCCGGATCAGCCCCAGCATTTT. Encoded protein: CSARDSKSPDQPQHF.